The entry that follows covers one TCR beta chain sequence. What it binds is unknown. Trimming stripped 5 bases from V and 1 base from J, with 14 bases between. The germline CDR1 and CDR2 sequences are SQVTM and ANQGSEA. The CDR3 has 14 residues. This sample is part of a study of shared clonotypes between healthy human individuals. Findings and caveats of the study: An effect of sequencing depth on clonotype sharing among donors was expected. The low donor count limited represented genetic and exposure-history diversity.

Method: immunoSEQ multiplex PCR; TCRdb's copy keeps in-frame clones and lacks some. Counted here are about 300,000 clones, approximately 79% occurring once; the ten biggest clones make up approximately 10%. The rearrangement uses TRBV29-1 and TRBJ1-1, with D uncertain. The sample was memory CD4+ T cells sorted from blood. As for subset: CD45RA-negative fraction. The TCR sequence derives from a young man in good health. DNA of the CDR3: TGCAGCGTTACTCCCTCGGGGAGGAACACTGAAGCTTTCTTT. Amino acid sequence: CSVTPSGRNTEAFF.